This T cell receptor beta chain was sequenced during a study of cytomegalovirus exposure and HLA in healthy donors. For the study at large: Ancestry clustering placed 81% of roughly 410 genotyped donors in the Caucasian-associated cluster.

Primers included in the PCR were 60 Vbeta and 13 Jbeta primers. Assay: immunoSEQ multiplex PCR; the TCRdb copy retains only in-frame clones and omits some. The profile shows roughly 200,000 clones, roughly 12% of them singletons. Study-wide findings and caveats: It was fewer than 200 TCR beta chains that were listed as cytomegalovirus-associated.

Points on this clone: Its antigen is not identified.

The source material was PBMCs. This TCR was recovered from a man aged 50 to 60 in good health and CMV-seropositive.

The CDR3, as DNA: TGTGCCAGCACCCCAAACCCGGGTACGCAGTATTTT. Its translation is CASTPNPGTQYF. The chain employs TRBV7-2 and TRBJ2-3, with D hard to call. Germline CDR1 is SGHTA and CDR2 is FQGNSA. The CDR3 is 12 amino acids. V was pared by 7 bases and J by 8 bases, with 13 bases between.